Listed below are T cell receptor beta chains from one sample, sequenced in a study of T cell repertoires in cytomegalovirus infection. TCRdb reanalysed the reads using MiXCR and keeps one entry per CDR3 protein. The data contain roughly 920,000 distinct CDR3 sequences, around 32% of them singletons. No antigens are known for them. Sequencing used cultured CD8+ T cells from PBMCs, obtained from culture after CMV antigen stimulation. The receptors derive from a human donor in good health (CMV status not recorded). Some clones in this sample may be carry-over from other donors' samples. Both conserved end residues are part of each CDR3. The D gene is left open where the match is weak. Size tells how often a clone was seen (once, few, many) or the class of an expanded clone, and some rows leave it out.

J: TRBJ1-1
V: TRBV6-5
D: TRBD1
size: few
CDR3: CASSYSRTGMTEAFF
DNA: TGTGCCAGCAGTTACTCGAGGACAGGTATGACTGAAGCTTTCTTT

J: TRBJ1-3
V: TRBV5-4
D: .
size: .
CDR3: CASSLGTVSSGNTIYF
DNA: TGTGCCAGCAGCTTGGGGACGGTGTCCTCTGGAAACACCATATATTTT

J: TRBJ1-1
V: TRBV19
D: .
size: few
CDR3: CASSKLMMNTEAFF
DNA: TGTGCCAGTAGTAAACTGATGATGAACACTGAAGCTTTCTTT

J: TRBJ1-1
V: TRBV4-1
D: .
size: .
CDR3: CASSPGWGFDGSTEAFF
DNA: TGCGCCAGCAGCCCCGGATGGGGTTTCGATGGGAGCACTGAAGCTTTCTTT

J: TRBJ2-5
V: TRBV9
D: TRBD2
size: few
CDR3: CASSTSSGGARETQYF
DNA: TGTGCCAGCAGCACGTCTAGCGGGGGGGCCCGGGAGACCCAGTACTTC

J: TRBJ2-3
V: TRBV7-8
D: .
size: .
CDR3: CASSLVAGRITDTQYF
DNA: TGTGCCAGCAGCTTAGTTGCCGGCCGGATCACAGATACGCAGTATTTT

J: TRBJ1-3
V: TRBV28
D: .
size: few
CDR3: CASSLAPRGRGNTIYF
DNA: TGTGCCAGCAGTTTAGCCCCCCGGGGGCGCGGAAACACCATATATTTT

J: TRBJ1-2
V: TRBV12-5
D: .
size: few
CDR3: CASGEGPYGYTF
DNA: TGTGCTAGTGGAGAGGGTCCCTATGGCTACACCTTC

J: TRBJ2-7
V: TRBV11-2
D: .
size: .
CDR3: CASSRGQLYEQYF
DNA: TGTGCCAGCAGCCGGGGCCAGTTGTACGAGCAGTACTTC

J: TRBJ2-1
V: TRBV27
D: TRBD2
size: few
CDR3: CASSLSTSGVNEQFF
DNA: TGTGCCAGCAGTTTATCGACTAGCGGGGTCAATGAGCAGTTCTTC

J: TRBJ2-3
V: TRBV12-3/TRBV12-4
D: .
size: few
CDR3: CASSLGNTYTDTQYF
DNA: TGTGCCAGCAGTTTGGGCAATACCTACACAGATACGCAGTATTTT

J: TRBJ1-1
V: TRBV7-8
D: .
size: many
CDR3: CASDSGGFTEAFF
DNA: TGTGCCAGCGACTCGGGGGGGTTCACTGAAGCTTTCTTT

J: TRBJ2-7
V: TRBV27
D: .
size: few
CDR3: CASSLSGREQYF
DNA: TGTGCCAGCAGTTTATCAGGGCGTGAGCAGTACTTC

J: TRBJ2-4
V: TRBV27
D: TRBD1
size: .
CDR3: CASRGQGWENIQYF
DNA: TGTGCCAGCAGAGGACAGGGGTGGGAAAATATTCAGTACTTC

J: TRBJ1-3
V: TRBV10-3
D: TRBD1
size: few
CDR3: CAISEMTGRLSGNTIYF
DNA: TGTGCCATCAGTGAGATGACAGGGCGCCTCTCTGGAAACACCATATATTTT

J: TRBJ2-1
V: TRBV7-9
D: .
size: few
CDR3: CASSKILGDNNEQFF
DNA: TGTGCCAGCAGCAAGATTCTCGGGGACAACAATGAGCAGTTCTTC

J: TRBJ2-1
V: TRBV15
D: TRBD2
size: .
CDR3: CATSRAQGGVEQFF
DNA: TGTGCCACCAGCAGAGCGCAGGGAGGGGTCGAGCAGTTCTTC

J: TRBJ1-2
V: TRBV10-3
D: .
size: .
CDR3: CAISEDGIEGYGYTF
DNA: TGTGCCATCAGTGAGGATGGCATTGAAGGCTATGGCTACACCTTC

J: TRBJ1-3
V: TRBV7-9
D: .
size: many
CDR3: CASSSSRNTIYF
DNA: TGTGCCAGCAGCTCGTCCCGAAACACCATATATTTT

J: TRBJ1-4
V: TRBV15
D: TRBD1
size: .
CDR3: CVTSSDREGEKLFF
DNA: TGTGTCACCAGCAGTGACAGGGAGGGAGAAAAACTGTTTTTT

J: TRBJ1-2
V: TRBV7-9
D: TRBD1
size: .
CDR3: CASSSTGTDSNYGYTF
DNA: TGTGCCAGCAGCTCCACCGGGACAGACTCTAACTATGGCTACACCTTC

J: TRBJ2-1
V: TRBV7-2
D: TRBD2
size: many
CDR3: CASSLGLAGGPGNEQFF
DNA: TGTGCCAGCAGCTTAGGGCTAGCGGGGGGGCCTGGCAATGAGCAGTTCTTC

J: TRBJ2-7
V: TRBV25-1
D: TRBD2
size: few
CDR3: CALGQRGPRNEQYF
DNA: TGTGCCCTAGGCCAGCGGGGGCCACGGAACGAGCAGTACTTC

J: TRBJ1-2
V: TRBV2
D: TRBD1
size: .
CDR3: CASRERQGVAVDYTF
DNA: TGTGCCAGCAGGGAACGACAGGGCGTCGCTGTTGACTACACCTTC

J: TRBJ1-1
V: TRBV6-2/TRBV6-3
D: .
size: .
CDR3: CASSYSGRLAFF
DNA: TGTGCCAGCAGTTACTCGGGACGCCTAGCTTTCTTT

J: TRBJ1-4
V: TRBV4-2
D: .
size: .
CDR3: CASSQDPLATNEKLFF
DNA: TGTGCCAGCAGCCAAGACCCTTTAGCAACTAATGAAAAACTGTTTTTT

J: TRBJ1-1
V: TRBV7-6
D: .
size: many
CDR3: CASSLGLGDTEAFF
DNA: TGTGCCAGCAGCTTAGGGTTAGGGGACACTGAAGCTTTCTTT

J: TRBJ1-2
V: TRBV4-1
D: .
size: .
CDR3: CASSQEILGGYGYTF
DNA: TGCGCCAGCAGCCAAGAAATACTGGGAGGCTATGGCTACACCTTC

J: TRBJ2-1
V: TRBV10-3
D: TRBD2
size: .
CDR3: CANSDQGLAGVDEQFF
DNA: TGTGCCAACAGTGACCAAGGGCTAGCGGGGGTAGATGAGCAGTTCTTC

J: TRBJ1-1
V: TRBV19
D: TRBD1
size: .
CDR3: CASSVTTGGLLNTEAFF
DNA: TGTGCCAGTAGTGTAACGACAGGGGGCTTATTGAACACTGAAGCTTTCTTT

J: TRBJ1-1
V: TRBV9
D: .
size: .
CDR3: CASSGVQNTEAFF
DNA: TGTGCCAGCAGCGGCGTCCAGAACACTGAAGCTTTCTTT

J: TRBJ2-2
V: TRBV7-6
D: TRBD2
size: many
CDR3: CASSQTSGGAVTGELFF
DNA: TGTGCCAGCAGCCAAACTAGCGGGGGGGCCGTAACCGGGGAGCTGTTTTTT

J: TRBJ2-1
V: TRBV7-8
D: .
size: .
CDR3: CASSLFRVSYNEQFF
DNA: TGTGCCAGCAGCTTATTCAGGGTCTCCTACAATGAGCAGTTCTTC

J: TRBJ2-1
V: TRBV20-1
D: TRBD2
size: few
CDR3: CSARALGGNEQFF
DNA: TGCAGTGCTAGAGCCCTCGGGGGGAATGAGCAGTTCTTC

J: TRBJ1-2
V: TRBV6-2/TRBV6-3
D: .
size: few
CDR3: CASSGAPGVYGYTF
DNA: TGTGCCAGCAGTGGGGCCCCCGGAGTCTATGGCTACACCTTC

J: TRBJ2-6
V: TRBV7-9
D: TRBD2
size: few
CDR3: CASPGGGLGANVLTF
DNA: TGTGCCAGCCCGGGAGGGGGGCTCGGGGCCAACGTCCTGACTTTC

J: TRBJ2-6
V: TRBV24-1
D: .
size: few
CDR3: CATSDSQATRNSGANVLTF
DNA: TGTGCCACCAGTGATTCACAGGCTACCAGAAACTCTGGGGCCAACGTCCTGACTTTC

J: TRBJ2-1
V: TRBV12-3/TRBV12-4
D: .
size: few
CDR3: CASSIGGGDEQFF
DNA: TGTGCCAGCAGTATTGGGGGGGGCGATGAGCAGTTCTTC

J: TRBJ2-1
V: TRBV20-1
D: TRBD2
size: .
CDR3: CSARDIGGGAYNEQFF
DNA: TGCAGTGCTAGAGATATCGGGGGGGGGGCCTACAATGAGCAGTTCTTC

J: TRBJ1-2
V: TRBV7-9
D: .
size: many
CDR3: CASSLDGGAGYGYTF
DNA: TGTGCCAGCAGCTTAGATGGGGGGGCCGGCTATGGCTACACCTTC

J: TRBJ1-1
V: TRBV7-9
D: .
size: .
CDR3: CASSWRSLGGGTEAFF
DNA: TGTGCCAGCAGCTGGCGTAGTTTGGGGGGCGGCACTGAAGCTTTCTTT

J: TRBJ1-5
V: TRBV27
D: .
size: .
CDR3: CATSQPGPNQPQHF
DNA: TGTGCCACCTCTCAACCGGGCCCCAATCAGCCCCAGCATTTT

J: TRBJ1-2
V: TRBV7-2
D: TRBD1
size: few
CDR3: CASSRTGEGGYTF
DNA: TGTGCCAGCAGCCGGACAGGAGAAGGGGGCTACACCTTC

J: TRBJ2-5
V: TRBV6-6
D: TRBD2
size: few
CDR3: CASSSPSGGQETQYF
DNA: TGTGCCAGCAGCTCCCCTAGCGGGGGCCAAGAGACCCAGTACTTC

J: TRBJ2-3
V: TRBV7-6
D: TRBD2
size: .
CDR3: CASSDSGGDDTQYF
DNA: TGTGCCAGCTCGGACTCGGGGGGGGATGATACGCAGTATTTT

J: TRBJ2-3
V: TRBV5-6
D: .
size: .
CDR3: CASSLTPSADTQYF
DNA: TGTGCCAGCAGCTTGACTCCCAGCGCGGATACGCAGTATTTT

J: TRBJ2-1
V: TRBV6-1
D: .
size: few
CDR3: CASNLAYEQFF
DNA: TGTGCCAGCAATCTAGCGTATGAGCAGTTCTTC